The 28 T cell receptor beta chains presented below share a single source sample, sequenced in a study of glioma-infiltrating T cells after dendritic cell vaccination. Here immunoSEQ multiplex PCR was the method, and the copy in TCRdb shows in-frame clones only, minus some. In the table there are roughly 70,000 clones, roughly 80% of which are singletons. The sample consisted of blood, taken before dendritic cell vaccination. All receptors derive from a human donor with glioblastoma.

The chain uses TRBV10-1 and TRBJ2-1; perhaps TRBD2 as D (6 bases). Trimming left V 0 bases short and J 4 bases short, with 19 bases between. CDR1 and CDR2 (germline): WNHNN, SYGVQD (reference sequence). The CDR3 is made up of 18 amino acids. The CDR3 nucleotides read TGCGCCAGCAGTGAGTCGAGACCAGGAGAAGGAGGGTACAATGAGCAGTTCTTC. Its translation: CASSESRPGEGGYNEQFF.

Here the CDR3 DNA reads TGTGCCAGCAGGCTACAGGTGGACACCGGGGAGCTGTTTTTT. Amino acid sequence: CASRLQVDTGELFF. V and J are TRBV11-2 and TRBJ2-2; D is perhaps TRBD1 (5 bases). Trimming took 6 bases from V and 3 from J, leaving 11 bases between them. The CDR3 consists of 14 residues. In germline, CDR1 is SGHAT, CDR2 FQNNGV.

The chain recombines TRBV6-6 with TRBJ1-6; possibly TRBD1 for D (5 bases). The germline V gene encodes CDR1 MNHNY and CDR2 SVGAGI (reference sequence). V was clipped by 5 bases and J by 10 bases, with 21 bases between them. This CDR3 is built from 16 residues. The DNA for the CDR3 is TGTGCCAGCAGTACCACCTCGACGGGGGGACGATCACCCCTCCACTTT. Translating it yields CASSTTSTGGRSPLHF.

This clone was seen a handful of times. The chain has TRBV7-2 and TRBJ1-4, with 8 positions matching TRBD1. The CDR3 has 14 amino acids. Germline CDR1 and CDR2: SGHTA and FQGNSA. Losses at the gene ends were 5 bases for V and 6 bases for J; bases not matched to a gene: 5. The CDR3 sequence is CASSGQGIDEKLFF. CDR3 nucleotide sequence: TGTGCCAGCAGCGGACAGGGAATAGATGAAAAACTGTTTTTT.

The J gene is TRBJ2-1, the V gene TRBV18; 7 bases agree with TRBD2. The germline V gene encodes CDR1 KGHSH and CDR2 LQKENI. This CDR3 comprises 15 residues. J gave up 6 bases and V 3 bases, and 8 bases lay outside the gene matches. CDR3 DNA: TGTGCCAGCTCACCCCGCGAGCGGGGACGCAATGAGCAGTTCTTC. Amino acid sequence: CASSPRERGRNEQFF.

The CDR3 loop is CASSPDGSYSYGYTF. The DNA of the CDR3 is TGTGCCAGTAGTCCCGATGGGAGCTACAGCTATGGCTACACCTTC. The rearrangement uses TRBV19 and TRBJ1-2; D not resolved. Germline loops: CDR1 LNHDA, CDR2 SQIVND (reference sequence). CDR3 length equals 15 residues. Trimming left V 5 bases short and J 4 bases short, with 17 bases between.

The CDR3 loop reads CASSQDRISDRVGYGYTF. The CDR3 region has the DNA TGCGCCAGCAGCCAAGACCGAATCTCGGACAGGGTCGGCTATGGCTACACCTTC. V gene TRBV4-1 combines with J gene TRBJ1-2; TRBD1 matches 8 bases. The CDR3 is made up of 18 amino acids. The junction had 13 bases not matched to a gene; V was cut back by 0 bases and J by 4 bases. Per germline, CDR1 MGHRA and CDR2 YSYEKL.

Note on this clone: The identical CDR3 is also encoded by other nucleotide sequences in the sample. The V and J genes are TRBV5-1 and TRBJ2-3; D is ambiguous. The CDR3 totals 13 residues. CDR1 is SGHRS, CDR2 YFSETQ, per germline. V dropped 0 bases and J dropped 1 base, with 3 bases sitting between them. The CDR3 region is CASSLAGTDTQYF. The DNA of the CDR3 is TGCGCCAGCAGCTTGGCCGGCACAGATACGCAGTATTTT.

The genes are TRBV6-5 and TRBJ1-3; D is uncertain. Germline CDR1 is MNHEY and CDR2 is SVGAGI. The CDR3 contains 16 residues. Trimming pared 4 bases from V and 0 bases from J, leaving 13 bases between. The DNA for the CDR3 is TGTGCCAGCAGTTCTAGTGGTACGGTCTCTGGAAACACCATATATTTT. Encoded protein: CASSSSGTVSGNTIYF.

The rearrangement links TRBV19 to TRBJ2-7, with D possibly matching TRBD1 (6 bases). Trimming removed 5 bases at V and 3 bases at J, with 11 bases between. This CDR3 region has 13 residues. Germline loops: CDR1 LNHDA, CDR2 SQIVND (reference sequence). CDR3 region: CASSQGQHYEQYV. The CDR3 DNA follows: TGTGCCAGTAGTCAAGGACAGCACTACGAGCAGTACGTC.

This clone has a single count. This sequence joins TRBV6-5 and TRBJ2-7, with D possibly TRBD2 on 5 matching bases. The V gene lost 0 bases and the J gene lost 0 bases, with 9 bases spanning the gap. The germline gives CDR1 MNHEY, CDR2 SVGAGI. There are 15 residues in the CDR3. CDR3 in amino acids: CASSYSTGSSYEQYF. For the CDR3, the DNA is TGTGCCAGCAGTTACTCGACGGGGTCCTCCTACGAGCAGTACTTC.

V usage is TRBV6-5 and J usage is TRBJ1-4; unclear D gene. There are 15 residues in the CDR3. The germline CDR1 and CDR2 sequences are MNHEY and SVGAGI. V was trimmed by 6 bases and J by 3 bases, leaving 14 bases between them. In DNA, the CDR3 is TGTGCCAGCAGCAAAGATATCGGAGCTAATGAAAAACTGTTTTTT. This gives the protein CASSKDIGANEKLFF.

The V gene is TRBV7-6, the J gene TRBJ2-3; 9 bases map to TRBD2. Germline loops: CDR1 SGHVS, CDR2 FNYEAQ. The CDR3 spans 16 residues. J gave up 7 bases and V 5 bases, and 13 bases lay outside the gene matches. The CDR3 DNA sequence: TGTGCCAGCAGCCCTCCCGGGATAGCGGGAGTGAATACGCAGTATTTT. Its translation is CASSPPGIAGVNTQYF.

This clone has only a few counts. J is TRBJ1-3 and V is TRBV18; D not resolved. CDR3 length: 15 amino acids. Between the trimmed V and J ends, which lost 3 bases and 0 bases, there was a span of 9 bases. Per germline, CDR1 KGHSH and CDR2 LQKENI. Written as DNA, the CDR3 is TGTGCCAGCTCACCCGCGGCTAGCTCTGGAAACACCATATATTTT. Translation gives CASSPAASSGNTIYF.

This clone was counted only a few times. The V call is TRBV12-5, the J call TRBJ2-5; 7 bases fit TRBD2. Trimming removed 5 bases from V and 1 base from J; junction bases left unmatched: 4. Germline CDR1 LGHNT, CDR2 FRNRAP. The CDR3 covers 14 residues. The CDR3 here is CASGAGRLQETQYF. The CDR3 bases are TGTGCTAGTGGTGCCGGGAGGCTCCAAGAGACCCAGTACTTC.

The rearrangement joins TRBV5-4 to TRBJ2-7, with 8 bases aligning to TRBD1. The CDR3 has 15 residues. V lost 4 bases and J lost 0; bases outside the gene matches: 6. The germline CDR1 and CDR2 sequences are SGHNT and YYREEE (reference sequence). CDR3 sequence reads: CASSTRQGISYEQYF. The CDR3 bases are TGTGCCAGCAGCACCCGACAGGGGATCTCCTACGAGCAGTACTTC.

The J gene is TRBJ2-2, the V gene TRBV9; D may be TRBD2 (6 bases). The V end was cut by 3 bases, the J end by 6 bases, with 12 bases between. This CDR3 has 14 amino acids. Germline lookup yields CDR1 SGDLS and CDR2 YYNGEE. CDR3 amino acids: CASSARESPGELFF. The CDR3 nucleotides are TGTGCCAGCAGCGCCCGGGAGTCTCCCGGGGAGCTGTTTTTT. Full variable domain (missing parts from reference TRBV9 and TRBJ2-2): DSGVTQTPKHLITATGQRVTLRCSPRSGDLSVYWYQQSLDQGLQFLIQYYNGEERAKGNILERFSAQQFPDLHSELNLSSLELGDSALYFCASSARESPGELFFGEGSRLTVL.

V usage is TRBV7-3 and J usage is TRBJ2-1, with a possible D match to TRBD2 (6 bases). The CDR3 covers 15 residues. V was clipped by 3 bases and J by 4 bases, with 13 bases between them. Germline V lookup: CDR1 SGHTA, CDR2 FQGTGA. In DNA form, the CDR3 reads TGTGCCAGCAGCTTGGAACGACTAGGGTACAATGAGCAGTTCTTC. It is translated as CASSLERLGYNEQFF.

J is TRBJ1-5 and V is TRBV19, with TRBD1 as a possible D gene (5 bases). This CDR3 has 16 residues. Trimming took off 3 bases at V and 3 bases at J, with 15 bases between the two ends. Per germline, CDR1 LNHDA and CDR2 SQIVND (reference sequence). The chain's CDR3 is CASSMDGQGNNQPQHF. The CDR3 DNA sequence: TGTGCCAGTAGTATGGATGGGCAGGGAAACAATCAGCCCCAGCATTTT.

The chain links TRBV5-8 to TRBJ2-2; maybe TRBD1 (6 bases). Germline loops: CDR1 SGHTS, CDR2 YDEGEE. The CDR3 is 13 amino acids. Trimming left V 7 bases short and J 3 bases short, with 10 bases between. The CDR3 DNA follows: TGTGCCAGCCCGGACAGATACACCGGGGAGCTGTTTTTT. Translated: CASPDRYTGELFF.

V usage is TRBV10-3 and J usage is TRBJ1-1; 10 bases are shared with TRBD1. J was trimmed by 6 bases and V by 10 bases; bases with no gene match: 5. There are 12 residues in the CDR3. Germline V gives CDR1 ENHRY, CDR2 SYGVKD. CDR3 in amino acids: CATQTGGAEAFF. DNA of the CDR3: TGTGCCACCCAGACAGGGGGCGCTGAAGCTTTCTTT.

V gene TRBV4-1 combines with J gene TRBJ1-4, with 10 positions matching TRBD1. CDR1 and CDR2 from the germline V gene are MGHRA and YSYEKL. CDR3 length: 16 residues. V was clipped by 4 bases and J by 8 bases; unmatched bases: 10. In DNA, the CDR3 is TGCGCCAGCAGCCTACCGTGGACAGGGGGGCGGGAAAAACTGTTTTTT. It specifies CASSLPWTGGREKLFF.

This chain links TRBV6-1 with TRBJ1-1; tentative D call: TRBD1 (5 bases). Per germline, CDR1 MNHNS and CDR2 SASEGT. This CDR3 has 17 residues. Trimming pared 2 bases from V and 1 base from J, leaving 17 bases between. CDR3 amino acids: CASSELRILGGNTEAFF. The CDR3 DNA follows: TGTGCCAGCAGTGAACTGCGGATACTCGGGGGGAACACTGAAGCTTTCTTT.

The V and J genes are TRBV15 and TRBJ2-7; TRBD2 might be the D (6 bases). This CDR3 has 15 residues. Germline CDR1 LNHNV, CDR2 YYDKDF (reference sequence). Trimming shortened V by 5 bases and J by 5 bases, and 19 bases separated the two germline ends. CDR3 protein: CATSAFPGTSNEQYF. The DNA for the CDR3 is TGTGCCACCAGCGCATTTCCAGGGACTTCCAACGAGCAGTACTTC.

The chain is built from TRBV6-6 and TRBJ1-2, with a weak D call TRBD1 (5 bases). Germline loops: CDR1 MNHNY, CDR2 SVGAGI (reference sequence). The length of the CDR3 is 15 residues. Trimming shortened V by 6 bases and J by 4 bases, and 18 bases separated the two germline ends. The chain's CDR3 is CASRPRPDRTYGYTF. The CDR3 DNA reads TGTGCCAGCAGACCTAGGCCCGACAGAACCTATGGCTACACCTTC.

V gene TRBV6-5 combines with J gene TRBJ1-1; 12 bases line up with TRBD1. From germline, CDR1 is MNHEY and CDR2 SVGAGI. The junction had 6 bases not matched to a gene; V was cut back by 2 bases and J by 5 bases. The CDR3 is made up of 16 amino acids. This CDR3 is CASSYPRDRGRTEAFF. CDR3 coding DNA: TGTGCCAGCAGTTACCCCCGGGACAGGGGGCGGACTGAAGCTTTCTTT.

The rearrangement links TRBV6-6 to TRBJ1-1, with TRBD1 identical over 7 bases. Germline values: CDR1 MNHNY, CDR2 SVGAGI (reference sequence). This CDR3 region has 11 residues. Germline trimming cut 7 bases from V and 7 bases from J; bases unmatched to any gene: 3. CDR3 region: CASKQGGEAFF. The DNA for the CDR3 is TGTGCCAGCAAGCAGGGGGGTGAAGCTTTCTTT.

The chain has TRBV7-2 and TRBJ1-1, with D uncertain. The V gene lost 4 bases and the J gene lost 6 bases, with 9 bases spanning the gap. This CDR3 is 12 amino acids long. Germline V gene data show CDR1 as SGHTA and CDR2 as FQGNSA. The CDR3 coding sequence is TGTGCCAGCAGCTCCTGGGGAGCTGAAGCTTTCTTT. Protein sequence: CASSSWGAEAFF. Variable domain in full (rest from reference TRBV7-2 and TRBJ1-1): GAGVSQSPSNKVTEKGKDVELRCDPISGHTALYWYRQSLGQGLEFLIYFQGNSAPDKSGLPSDRFSAERTGGSVSTLTIQRTQQEDSAVYLCASSSWGAEAFFGQGTRLTVV.